This TCR beta chain is drawn from a study of T cells in Graves' hyperthyroidism and ophthalmopathy. The CDR3 is made up of 11 amino acids. Germline lookup yields CDR1 DFQATT and CDR2 SNEGSKA (reference sequence). Amplification of TCR beta CDR3 regions used RNA as the template. First-round RT-PCR with HTBI primers amplified the TCR CDR3 region. From the multiplex PCR reads, TCRdb called clonotypes with MiXCR, one entry per CDR3 protein. The sample gives around 350,000 distinct CDR3 sequences, about 17% of which show up once; 30% to 40% is in the top ten. This clonotype originated in a woman in her 30s with Graves' hyperthyroidism that later progressed to Graves' ophthalmopathy. Material for sequencing was blood. The V call is TRBV20-1, the J call TRBJ1-1; no firm D call. The CDR3 nucleotides read TGCAGCCACGAATATAACACTGAAGCTTTCTTT. Translation: CSHEYNTEAFF.